This note documents a single T cell receptor beta chain sequence. The data are from a study of cytomegalovirus exposure and HLA in healthy donors. PCR involved 60 Vbeta and 13 Jbeta primers. This table comes from immunoSEQ multiplex PCR, and its TCRdb copy is limited to in-frame clones, with some not included. Among roughly 79,000 clones, around 74% were seen once, and the ten largest hold under 7.5%. This CDR3 region has 13 residues. Per the germline V gene, CDR1 is SNHLY and CDR2 is FYNNEI. The V gene lost 7 bases and the J gene lost 2 bases, with 11 bases spanning the gap. The material sequenced was PBMCs. This receptor was taken from a woman aged 45-65 years in good health and CMV-seropositive. This chain joins TRBV2 and TRBJ1-2, with D unclear. CDR3 in amino acids: CASTIGGNYGYTF. The CDR3, as DNA: TGTGCCAGCACCATTGGAGGGAACTATGGCTACACCTTC.